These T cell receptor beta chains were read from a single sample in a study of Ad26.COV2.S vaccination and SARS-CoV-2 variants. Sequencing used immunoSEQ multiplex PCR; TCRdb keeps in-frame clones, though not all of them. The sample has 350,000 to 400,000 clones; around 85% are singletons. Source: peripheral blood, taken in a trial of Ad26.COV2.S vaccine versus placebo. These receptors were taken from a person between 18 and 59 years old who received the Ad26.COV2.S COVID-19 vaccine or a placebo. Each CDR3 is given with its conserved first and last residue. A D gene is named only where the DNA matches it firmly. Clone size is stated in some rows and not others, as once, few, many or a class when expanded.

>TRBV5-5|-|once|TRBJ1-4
TGTGCCAGCAGCAACGAACGACCCAGGGCCCCCAATGAAAAACTGTTTTTT
CASSNERPRAPNEKLFF
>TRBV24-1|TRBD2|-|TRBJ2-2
TGTGCCACCTCCGCGGGGGATGGTGGGGAGCTGTTTTTT
CATSAGDGGELFF
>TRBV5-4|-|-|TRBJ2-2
TGTGCCAGCAGCTTGAGTTCCCTCAGGGAAGGCGGGGAGCTGTTTTTT
CASSLSSLREGGELFF
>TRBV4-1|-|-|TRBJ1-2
TGCGCCAGCAGCCAAGATACCCCAAATGGCTACACCTTC
CASSQDTPNGYTF
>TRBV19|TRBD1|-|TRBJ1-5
TGTGCCAGTAGTCTAACACAGGGGGCGAGCTATCAGCCCCAGCATTTT
CASSLTQGASYQPQHF
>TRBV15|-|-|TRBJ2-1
TGTGCCACCAGCAGAGATGGAACCTCCAATGAGCAGTTCTTC
CATSRDGTSNEQFF
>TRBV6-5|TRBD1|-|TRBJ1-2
TGTGCCAGCAGAGACGGGACAGGGGCGGGTGGCTACACCTTC
CASRDGTGAGGYTF
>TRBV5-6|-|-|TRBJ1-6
TGTGCCAGCAGCGGACACGTTGATTCACCCCTCCACTTT
CASSGHVDSPLHF
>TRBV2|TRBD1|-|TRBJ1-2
TGTGCCAGGAAGGGACAGGCAGCGGGCTACACCTTC
CARKGQAAGYTF
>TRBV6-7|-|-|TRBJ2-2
TGTGCCAGCAGTGGACTTTGGGGCGCGCATAGCGGGGAGCTGTTTTTT
CASSGLWGAHSGELFF
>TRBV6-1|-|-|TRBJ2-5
TGTGCCAGCAGTGAGGCCCGGGGGCGGGAGACCCAGTACTTC
CASSEARGRETQYF
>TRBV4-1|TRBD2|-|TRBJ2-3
TGCGCCAGCAGCCAAGAACTAGCGGGGGTCCTGGATACGCAGTATTTT
CASSQELAGVLDTQYF
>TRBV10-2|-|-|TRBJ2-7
TGCGCCAGCAGTGCAGGACCGCACCCCTACGAGCAGTACTTC
CASSAGPHPYEQYF
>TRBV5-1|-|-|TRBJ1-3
TGCGCCAGCAGCTTGGTTACAGGAGACCTAAGCTCTGGAAACACCATATATTTT
CASSLVTGDLSSGNTIYF
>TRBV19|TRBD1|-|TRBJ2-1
TGTGCCAGTAGTATCATTCCTATCCTGTACAGGGGAACACTAGGGACCAATGAGCAGTTCTTC
CASSIIPILYRGTLGTNEQFF
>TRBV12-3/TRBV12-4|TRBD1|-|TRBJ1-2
TGTGCCAGCAGCTTAGGGGGCGGGTATGGCTACACCTTC
CASSLGGGYGYTF
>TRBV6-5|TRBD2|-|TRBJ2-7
TGTGCCAGCAAACTAGCGGGGAGGTCCTACGAGCAGTACTTC
CASKLAGRSYEQYF
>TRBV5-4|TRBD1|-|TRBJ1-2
TGTGCCAGCAGCCCATCGACAGGGGGAAACTATGGCTACACCTTC
CASSPSTGGNYGYTF
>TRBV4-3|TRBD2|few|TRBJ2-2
TGCGCCAGCAGCCACACCGGGACTAGCGGCACCGGGGAGCTGTTTTTT
CASSHTGTSGTGELFF
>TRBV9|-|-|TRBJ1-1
TGTGCCAGCAGCTTCTCCCGGGAGGCTTTCTTT
CASSFSREAFF
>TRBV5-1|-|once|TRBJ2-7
TGCGCCAGCAGCTTGGCCAGGGGCCTGTCCTACGAGCAGTACTTC
CASSLARGLSYEQYF
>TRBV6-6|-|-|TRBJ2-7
TGTGCCAGCAGTCTCCGGGCCCCCACCGGGTTGCCCTACGAGCAGTACTTC
CASSLRAPTGLPYEQYF
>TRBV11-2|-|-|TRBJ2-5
TGTGCCAGCAGCTTAGGGGCGGGGACTGGGGAGACCCAGTACTTC
CASSLGAGTGETQYF
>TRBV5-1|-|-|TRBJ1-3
TGCGCCAGCAGCTTGGAAGCAGCCTCTGGAAACACCATATATTTT
CASSLEAASGNTIYF
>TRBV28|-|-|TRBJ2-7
TGTGCCAGCAGTGGGAACTACGAGCAGTACTTC
CASSGNYEQYF
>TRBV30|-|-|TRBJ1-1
TGTGCCTGGAGTGAACCCTTTCCCACTGAAGCTTTCTTT
CAWSEPFPTEAFF
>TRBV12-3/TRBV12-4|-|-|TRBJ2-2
TGTGCCAGCAGCTCCGGGGAGCTGTTTTTT
CASSSGELFF
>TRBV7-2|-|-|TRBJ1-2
TGTGCCAGCAGCCTTCTGACCCCCGTGGGTGGCTACACCTTC
CASSLLTPVGGYTF
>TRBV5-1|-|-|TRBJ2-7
TGCGCCAGCAGCTTGGGGAGGACGATAAGACACGAGCAGTACTTC
CASSLGRTIRHEQYF
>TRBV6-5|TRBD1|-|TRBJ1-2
TGTGCCAGCAGTTCAGTGGACAGGGGTCAAGGCTACACCTTC
CASSSVDRGQGYTF
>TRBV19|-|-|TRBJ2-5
TGTGCCAGTAGTAAGTCAGCGTATTCCCAAGAGACCCAGTACTTC
CASSKSAYSQETQYF
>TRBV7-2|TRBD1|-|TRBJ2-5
TGTGCCAGCAGCCTCAACCGACAGGGACCGGGGGAGACCCAGTACTTC
CASSLNRQGPGETQYF
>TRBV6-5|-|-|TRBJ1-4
TGTGCCAGCAGTTATGACAGATCAACTAATGAAAAACTGTTTTTT
CASSYDRSTNEKLFF
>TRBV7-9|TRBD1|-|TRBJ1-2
TGTGCCAGCAGCCCGAGACAGGGGGCGCAGAGCTATGGCTACACCTTC
CASSPRQGAQSYGYTF
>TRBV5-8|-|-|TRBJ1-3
TGTGCCAGCAGCTTTCAGGTCAACACCATATATTTT
CASSFQVNTIYF
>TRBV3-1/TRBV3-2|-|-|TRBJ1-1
TGTGCCAGCAGCCAAGAACGTATATGGGGGGCTAACACTGAAGCTTTCTTT
CASSQERIWGANTEAFF
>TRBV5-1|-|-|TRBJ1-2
TGCGCCAGCACCCCTGCCAGGTCGGTGGATGGCTACACCTTC
CASTPARSVDGYTF
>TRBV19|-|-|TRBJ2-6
TGTGCCAGTAGTATTGTCCTACCCCCTGGGGCCAACGTCCTGACTTTC
CASSIVLPPGANVLTF
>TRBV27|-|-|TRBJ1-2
TGTGCCAGCAGTTTGAAAGGTCATAACTATGGCTACACCTTC
CASSLKGHNYGYTF
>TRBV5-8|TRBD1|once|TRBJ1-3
TGTGCCAGCAGAGGAGGGGGCTATCGAAACACCATATATTTT
CASRGGGYRNTIYF
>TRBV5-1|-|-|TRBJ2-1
TGCGCCAGCAGCTCCCGGGCCCTTACACATGAGCAGTTCTTC
CASSSRALTHEQFF